Below, 10 T cell receptor beta chains from the same sample are listed, as sequenced in a study of blood T cell repertoires in COVID-19 (dated by TCRdb to 2018 to 2020). Library construction relied on the immunoSEQ multiplex PCR assay. Drawn from immuneACCESS, this table holds only the in-frame rearrangements with V and J called that TCRdb kept. Clones are partly lost; checked studies trace under half to an unresolved V gene and leave the rest unexplained. Within this sample are about 200,000 clones, with 80% to 90% of them counted one time only. Together, the top ten hold 10% to 15% of the sample. Sequenced: PBMCs or T cells enriched from blood (not recorded which). The source is a man aged 35-49 years who had recovered from COVID-19.

This clone was counted once. The rearrangement joins TRBV6-5 to TRBJ1-1; no clear D. CDR3 length equals 13 residues. Trimming pared 10 bases from V and 1 base from J, leaving 13 bases between. Germline V lookup: CDR1 MNHEY, CDR2 SVGAGI. This CDR3 reads CATQWGGNTEAFF. The CDR3 DNA reads as TGTGCCACCCAGTGGGGAGGGAACACTGAAGCTTTCTTT.

The chain is built from TRBV28 and TRBJ1-2; D is ambiguous. Germline V gene lookup returns CDR1 MDHEN and CDR2 SYDVKM. There are 13 residues in the CDR3. V lost 3 bases, J lost 3 bases, and 8 bases lay in between. This CDR3 is CASSFIPDYGYTF. The CDR3 DNA reads as TGTGCCAGCAGTTTTATCCCGGACTATGGCTACACCTTC.

This clone was detected only once. J is TRBJ1-1 and V is TRBV6-4, with TRBD1 identical over 8 bases. The CDR3 is made up of 13 amino acids. With 4 bases clipped from V and 7 bases from J, the junction kept 5 bases outside the gene matches. CDR1 is MRHNA and CDR2 is SNTAGT in the germline V gene. The CDR3 DNA reads as TGTGCCAGCAGTGTCGACAGGGGTGGTGAAGCTTTCTTT. Its protein is CASSVDRGGEAFF.

The chain has TRBV5-1 and TRBJ2-2; D not certain. The V gene lost 4 bases and the J gene lost 0 bases, with 7 bases spanning the gap. Germline CDR1 SGHRS, CDR2 YFSETQ. CDR3 length: 14 residues. The CDR3: CASSIQTNTGELFF. CDR3 DNA sequence: TGCGCCAGCAGCATACAGACGAACACCGGGGAGCTGTTTTTT. Combining the CDR3 with reference TRBV5-1 and TRBJ2-2 gives the whole variable domain KAGVTQTPRYLIKTRGQQVTLSCSPISGHRSVSWYQQTPGQGLQFLFEYFSETQRNKGNFPGRFSGRQFSNSRSEMNVSTLELGDSALYLCASSIQTNTGELFFGEGSRLTVL.

The chain uses TRBV9 and TRBJ2-5; TRBD2 aligns across 11 bases. Germline CDR1 is SGDLS and CDR2 is YYNGEE. V trimming: 3 bases; J trimming: 1 base; junction bases outside the gene matches: 5. The CDR3 runs 16 residues. The CDR3 nucleotides are TGTGCCAGCAGCGAGGGGGGACTAGCGGCCCAAGAGACCCAGTACTTC. Translating gives CASSEGGLAAQETQYF.

This clone showed up just once. This chain uses TRBV14 with TRBJ1-2; D call uncertain. CDR1 SGHDN and CDR2 FVKESK come from the germline V gene. Trimming stripped 4 bases from V and 7 bases from J, with 16 bases between. The CDR3 totals 14 residues. This CDR3 reads CASSPGGGWTGYTF. The CDR3 coding sequence is TGTGCCAGCAGCCCCGGAGGAGGGTGGACTGGCTACACCTTC.

This clone was picked up one time. The chain links TRBV9 to TRBJ2-5; D remains unclear. Looked up from germline, CDR1 is SGDLS and CDR2 is YYNGEE. The CDR3 extends over 15 amino acids. V shed 0 bases and J shed 4 bases, with 13 bases lying between them. The CDR3 loop is CASSVGRIGGETQYF. CDR3 DNA sequence: TGTGCCAGCAGCGTAGGCAGGATCGGTGGAGAGACCCAGTACTTC. Supplemented by reference TRBV9 and TRBJ2-5, the full variable domain reads DSGVTQTPKHLITATGQRVTLRCSPRSGDLSVYWYQQSLDQGLQFLIQYYNGEERAKGNILERFSAQQFPDLHSELNLSSLELGDSALYFCASSVGRIGGETQYFGPGTRLLVL.

This clone was observed a handful of times. The same CDR3 can be traced to other DNA sequences in this sample. The chain has TRBV7-2 and TRBJ2-7; 8 bases are a match to TRBD2. The V gene's germline CDR1 is SGHTA and CDR2 FQGNSA. V shed 0 bases, J shed 3 bases, and the junction held 4 bases outside the gene matches. The CDR3 loop spans 15 amino acids. The CDR3: CASSLASSGLYEQYF. The CDR3, as DNA: TGTGCCAGCAGCTTAGCGTCTAGCGGGCTCTACGAGCAGTACTTC.

The genes are TRBV7-9 and TRBJ1-1; TRBD1 matches at 9 bases. Looked up from germline, CDR1 is SEHNR and CDR2 is FQNEAQ (reference sequence). With 2 bases clipped from V and 5 bases from J, the junction kept 9 bases outside the gene matches. The CDR3 is 16 residues long. The CDR3 region has the DNA TGTGCCAGCAGCTTACTCGAGGGACAGGGACGGACTGAAGCTTTCTTT. Translating it yields CASSLLEGQGRTEAFF.

The rearrangement links TRBV18 to TRBJ2-3; 10 bases line up with TRBD2. Germline assignment: CDR1 KGHSH and CDR2 LQKENI. V trimming: 0 bases; J trimming: 5 bases; junction bases outside the gene matches: 5. The CDR3 totals 16 residues. Here the CDR3 reads CASSPPTSGVGDTQYF. CDR3 coding DNA: TGTGCCAGCTCACCACCCACTAGCGGGGTGGGAGATACGCAGTATTTT.